The subject of this entry is one T cell receptor beta chain. No antigen is known for it. Libraries were prepared by immunoSEQ multiplex PCR; TCRdb keeps only in-frame clonotypes and omits some of them. The data show roughly 68,000 clones, roughly 89% seen once. V was clipped by 4 bases and J by 13 bases; unmatched bases: 10. Looked up from germline, CDR1 is MNHEY and CDR2 is SMNVEV (reference sequence). CDR3 length: 15 amino acids. This record comes from a study of OX40 agonist ivuxolimab in advanced cancers. Study at large: Three individuals attained partial responses, comprising one hepatocellular carcinoma case and two cutaneous melanoma cases.

Findings of the study overall: Antigen specificity remained undetermined for the expanded peripheral T cells.

Sampling times: baseline, cycle 4 day 1, cycle 7 day 1. The material was CD4+ or CD8+ T cells sorted from blood, obtained in a trial of the OX40 agonist ivuxolimab. The chain links TRBV27 to TRBJ1-6, with 10 bases lining up with TRBD1. This TCR was recovered from an adult with an advanced solid tumor such as melanoma, head and neck, liver or kidney cancer. The CDR3 region has the DNA TGTGCCAGCAGTTGGGACAGGGGCGCCTTTAGGCCCCTCCACTTT. Its translation is CASSWDRGAFRPLHF.